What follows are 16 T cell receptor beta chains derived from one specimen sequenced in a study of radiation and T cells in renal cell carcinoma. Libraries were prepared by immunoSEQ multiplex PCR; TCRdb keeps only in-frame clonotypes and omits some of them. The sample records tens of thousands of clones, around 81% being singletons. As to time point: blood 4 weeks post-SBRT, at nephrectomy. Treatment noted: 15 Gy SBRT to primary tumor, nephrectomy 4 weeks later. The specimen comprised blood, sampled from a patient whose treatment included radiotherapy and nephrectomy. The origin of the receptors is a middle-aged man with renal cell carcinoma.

The CDR3 nucleotides are TGTGCCAGCAGTTTACAGAAAGAAAAACTGTTTTTT. It encodes CASSLQKEKLFF. The genes are TRBV2 and TRBJ1-4; D gene uncertain. The germline V gene encodes CDR1 SNHLY and CDR2 FYNNEI. CDR3 length: 12 amino acids. Trimming took 5 bases from V and 8 from J, leaving 9 bases between them.

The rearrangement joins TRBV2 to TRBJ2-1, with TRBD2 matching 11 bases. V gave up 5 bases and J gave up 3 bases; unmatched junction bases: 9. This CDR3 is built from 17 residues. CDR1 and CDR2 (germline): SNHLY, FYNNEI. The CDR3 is CASSRWTSGSIYNEQFF. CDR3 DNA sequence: TGTGCCAGCAGTAGATGGACTAGCGGGTCCATCTACAATGAGCAGTTCTTC.

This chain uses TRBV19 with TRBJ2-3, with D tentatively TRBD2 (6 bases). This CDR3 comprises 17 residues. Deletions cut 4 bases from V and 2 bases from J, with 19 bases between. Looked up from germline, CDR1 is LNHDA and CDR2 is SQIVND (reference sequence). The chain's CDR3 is CASSKAQGLSNTDTQYF. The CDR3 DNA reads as TGTGCCAGTAGTAAGGCCCAGGGACTCAGCAACACAGATACGCAGTATTTT.

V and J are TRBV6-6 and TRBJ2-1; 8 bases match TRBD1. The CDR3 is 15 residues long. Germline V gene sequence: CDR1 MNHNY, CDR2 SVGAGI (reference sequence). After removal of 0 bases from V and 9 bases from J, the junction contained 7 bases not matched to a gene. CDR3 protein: CASSYSLGQGGEQFF. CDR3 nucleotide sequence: TGTGCCAGCAGTTACTCACTTGGACAGGGAGGTGAGCAGTTCTTC.

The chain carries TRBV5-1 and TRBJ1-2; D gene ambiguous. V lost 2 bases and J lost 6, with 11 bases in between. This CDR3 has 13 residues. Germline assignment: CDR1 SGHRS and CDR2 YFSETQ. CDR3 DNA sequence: TGCGCCAGCAGCTTCGCCTACCTCGATGGCTACACCTTC. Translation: CASSFAYLDGYTF.

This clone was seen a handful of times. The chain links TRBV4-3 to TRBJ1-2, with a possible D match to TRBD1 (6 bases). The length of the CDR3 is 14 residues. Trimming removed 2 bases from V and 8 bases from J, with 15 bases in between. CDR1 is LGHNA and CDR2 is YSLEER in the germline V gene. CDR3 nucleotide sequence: TGCGCCAGCAGCCAACAGGGGTACGACGGCGGCTACACCTTC. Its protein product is CASSQQGYDGGYTF.

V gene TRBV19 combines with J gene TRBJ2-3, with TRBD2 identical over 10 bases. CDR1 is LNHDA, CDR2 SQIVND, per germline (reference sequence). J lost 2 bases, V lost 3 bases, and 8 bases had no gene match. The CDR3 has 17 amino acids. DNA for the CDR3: TGTGCCAGTAGTATCGGGGCTAGCGGGGGACCCACAGATACGCAGTATTTT. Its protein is CASSIGASGGPTDTQYF.

The CDR3 here is CASAGLAGGPAENTQYF. The DNA for the CDR3 is TGTGCCAGCGCGGGACTAGCGGGAGGGCCAGCGGAAAATACGCAGTATTTT. The rearrangement joins TRBV2 to TRBJ2-3; 16 nucleotides agree with TRBD2. Germline lookup yields CDR1 SNHLY and CDR2 FYNNEI. The CDR3 covers 17 residues. Germline trimming cut 8 bases from V and 7 bases from J; bases unmatched to any gene: 12.

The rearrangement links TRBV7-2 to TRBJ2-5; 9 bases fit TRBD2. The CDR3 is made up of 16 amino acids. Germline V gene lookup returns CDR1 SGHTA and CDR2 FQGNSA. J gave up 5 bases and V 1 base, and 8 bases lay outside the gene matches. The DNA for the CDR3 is TGTGCCAGCAGCTTAGAGGCGCGGGGGGGCCACGAGACCCAGTACTTC. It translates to CASSLEARGGHETQYF.

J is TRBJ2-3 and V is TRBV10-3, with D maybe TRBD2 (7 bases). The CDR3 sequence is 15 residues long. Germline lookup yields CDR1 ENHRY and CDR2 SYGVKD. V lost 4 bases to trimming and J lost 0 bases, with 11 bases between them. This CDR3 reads CAISAAGASTDTQYF. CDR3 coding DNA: TGTGCCATCAGTGCGGCGGGGGCGAGCACAGATACGCAGTATTTT.

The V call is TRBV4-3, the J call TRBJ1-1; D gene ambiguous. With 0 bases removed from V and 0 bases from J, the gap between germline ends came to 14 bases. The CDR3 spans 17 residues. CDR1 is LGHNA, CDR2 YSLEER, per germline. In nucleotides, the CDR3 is TGCGCCAGCAGCCAAGATCCCCACGATAGAATGAACACTGAAGCTTTCTTT. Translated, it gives CASSQDPHDRMNTEAFF.

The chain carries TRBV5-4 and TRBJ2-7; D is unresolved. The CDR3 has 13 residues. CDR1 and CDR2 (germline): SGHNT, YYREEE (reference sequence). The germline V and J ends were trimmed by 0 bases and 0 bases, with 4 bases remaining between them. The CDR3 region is CASSLGSSYEQYF. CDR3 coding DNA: TGTGCCAGCAGCTTGGGCTCCTCCTACGAGCAGTACTTC.

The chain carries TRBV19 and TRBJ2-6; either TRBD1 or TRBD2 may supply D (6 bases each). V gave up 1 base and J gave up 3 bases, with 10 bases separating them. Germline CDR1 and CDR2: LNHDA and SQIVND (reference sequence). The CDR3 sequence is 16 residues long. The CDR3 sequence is CASSIVGGYGANVLTF. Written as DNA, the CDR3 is TGTGCCAGTAGTATAGTGGGGGGCTATGGGGCCAACGTCCTGACTTTC.

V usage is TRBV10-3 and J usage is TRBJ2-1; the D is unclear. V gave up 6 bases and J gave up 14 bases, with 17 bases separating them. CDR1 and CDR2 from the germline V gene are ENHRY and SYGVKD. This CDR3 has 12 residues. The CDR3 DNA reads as TGTGCCATCAGAGATGAGTCCTCAACAGAGTTCTTC. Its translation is CAIRDESSTEFF.

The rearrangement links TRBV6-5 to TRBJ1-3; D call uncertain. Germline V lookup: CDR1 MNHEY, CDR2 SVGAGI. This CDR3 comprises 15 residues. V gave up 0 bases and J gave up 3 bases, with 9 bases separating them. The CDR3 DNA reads TGTGCCAGCAGTTACTCGCCAGGCGTTGGAAACACCATATATTTT. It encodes CASSYSPGVGNTIYF.

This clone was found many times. For the CDR3, the DNA is TGTGCCAGCAGGGGGGGAAATCAGCCCCAGCATTTT. As protein: CASRGGNQPQHF. The rearrangement links TRBV2 to TRBJ1-5; tentatively, D is TRBD1 (5 bases). This CDR3 contains 12 residues. Looked up from germline, CDR1 is SNHLY and CDR2 is FYNNEI. Trimming left V 6 bases short and J 4 bases short, with 7 bases between.